This paragraph reports one TCR beta chain. Its antigen remains unknown. The source of the sample is a study of blood T cells in healthy people across ages. A second PCR of 7 to 11 cycles used a sample-barcoded 5' primer and a J-beta primer mix. TCRdb reprocessed the 5' RACE reads via MiXCR and lists one record per CDR3 protein. The table has around 650,000 distinct CDR3 sequences, around 38% seen once; the top ten hold 25% to 35%. The study, taken as a whole, reports: Age advanced and TCR beta diversity per million T cells fell, roughly linearly.

Caucasian, healthy and from Russia, the donors were aged between roughly 6 and 100. Germline CDR1 and CDR2: SGHTA and FQGNSA. The CDR3 spans 13 residues. V lost 1 base and J 10 bases, leaving 11 bases between the germline ends. Sequenced material: blood. The clonotype was recovered from a man at least 80 years old in good health. The gene calls are TRBV7-2 and TRBJ2-1, with D uncertain. The CDR3 is CASSLVSSYEQFF. CDR3 DNA: TGTGCCAGCAGCTTAGTCAGCTCCTACGAGCAGTTCTTC.